These T cell receptor beta chains were read from a single sample in a study of blood T cell repertoires in COVID-19. Produced via immunoSEQ multiplex PCR; TCRdb's table is partial and in-frame only. The sample includes approximately 72,000 clones, roughly 84% seen only once; the top ten take around 8%. Sequencing was carried out using peripheral blood. These receptors originate from a man aged 50 to 59 with active COVID-19. Both conserved end residues are part of each CDR3. A D gene is named only where the DNA matches it firmly. Clone size is given for some rows only: seen once, a few or many times, or a class if the clone is expanded.

cdr3_aa: CASSQGSGFRELFF
cdr3_nt: TGTGCCAGCAGCCAAGGATCCGGGTTCCGGGAGCTGTTTTTT
v_call: TRBV14
j_call: TRBJ2-2
d_call: .
clone_size: .

cdr3_aa: CASSSGGSYNEQFF
cdr3_nt: TGTGCCAGCAGCTCGGGAGGGTCCTACAATGAGCAGTTCTTC
v_call: TRBV13
j_call: TRBJ2-1
d_call: TRBD2
clone_size: .

cdr3_aa: CASSPWTGGKTQYF
cdr3_nt: TGCGCCAGCAGCCCTTGGACAGGGGGCAAGACGCAGTATTTT
v_call: TRBV5-1
j_call: TRBJ2-3
d_call: TRBD1
clone_size: .

cdr3_aa: CASSLDSVNQPQHF
cdr3_nt: TGCGCCAGCAGCTTGGACAGTGTCAATCAGCCCCAGCATTTT
v_call: TRBV5-1
j_call: TRBJ1-5
d_call: .
clone_size: .

cdr3_aa: CASSETGQGNYGYTF
cdr3_nt: TGTGCCAGCAGCGAAACCGGACAGGGGAACTATGGCTACACCTTC
v_call: TRBV2
j_call: TRBJ1-2
d_call: TRBD1
clone_size: .

cdr3_aa: CASSDRRAGPDTQYF
cdr3_nt: TGTGCCAGCAGTGACCGCCGGGCAGGGCCAGATACGCAGTATTTT
v_call: TRBV6-4
j_call: TRBJ2-3
d_call: .
clone_size: .

cdr3_aa: CASSPLGRTDSYNSPLHF
cdr3_nt: TGTGCCAGCAGCCCACTAGGACGGACGGACTCCTATAATTCACCCCTCCACTTT
v_call: TRBV7-6
j_call: TRBJ1-6
d_call: .
clone_size: .

cdr3_aa: CASSFKPMTGWETQYF
cdr3_nt: TGTGCCAGCAGCTTCAAACCTATGACAGGTTGGGAGACCCAGTACTTC
v_call: TRBV5-4
j_call: TRBJ2-5
d_call: .
clone_size: .

cdr3_aa: CASRLQGREQYF
cdr3_nt: TGTGCCAGCAGACTACAGGGCAGGGAGCAGTACTTC
v_call: TRBV12-3/TRBV12-4
j_call: TRBJ2-7
d_call: .
clone_size: .

cdr3_aa: CASSPPGTGINEQYF
cdr3_nt: TGTGCCAGCAGTCCGCCCGGGACAGGGATAAACGAGCAGTACTTC
v_call: TRBV3-1/TRBV3-2
j_call: TRBJ2-7
d_call: TRBD1
clone_size: .

cdr3_aa: CASSQKYNPTGGISYEQYF
cdr3_nt: TGCGCCAGCAGCCAAAAATACAACCCAACGGGGGGGATCTCCTACGAGCAGTACTTC
v_call: TRBV4-3
j_call: TRBJ2-7
d_call: TRBD2
clone_size: .

cdr3_aa: CASSIGRAGEQFF
cdr3_nt: TGTGCCAGTAGTATCGGCAGGGCCGGTGAGCAGTTCTTC
v_call: TRBV19
j_call: TRBJ2-1
d_call: .
clone_size: .

cdr3_aa: CASSPVSSYEQYF
cdr3_nt: TGTGCCAGCAGCCCGGTTAGCTCCTACGAGCAGTACTTC
v_call: TRBV6-5
j_call: TRBJ2-7
d_call: .
clone_size: .

cdr3_aa: CASRDRATDTQYF
cdr3_nt: TGTGCCAGCCGGGACAGGGCGACAGATACGCAGTATTTT
v_call: TRBV9
j_call: TRBJ2-3
d_call: TRBD1
clone_size: .

cdr3_aa: CASSPAGGPPNEQFF
cdr3_nt: TGCGCCAGCAGCCCAGCGGGGGGCCCTCCGAATGAGCAGTTCTTC
v_call: TRBV5-1
j_call: TRBJ2-1
d_call: TRBD2
clone_size: .

cdr3_aa: CASWGGSTDTQYF
cdr3_nt: TGTGCCAGCTGGGGCGGAAGCACAGATACGCAGTATTTT
v_call: TRBV4-2
j_call: TRBJ2-3
d_call: .
clone_size: .

cdr3_aa: CASSQQGVHGYTF
cdr3_nt: TGTGCCAGCAGCCAACAGGGGGTCCATGGCTACACCTTC
v_call: TRBV5-4
j_call: TRBJ1-2
d_call: TRBD1
clone_size: once

cdr3_aa: CAINTGPNTEAFF
cdr3_nt: TGTGCCATCAACACAGGGCCGAACACTGAAGCTTTCTTT
v_call: TRBV10-3
j_call: TRBJ1-1
d_call: .
clone_size: .

cdr3_aa: CASSGTGLGETQYF
cdr3_nt: TGTGCCAGTAGTGGGACAGGACTAGGGGAGACCCAGTACTTC
v_call: TRBV19
j_call: TRBJ2-5
d_call: .
clone_size: .

cdr3_aa: CSVDRDSLGYEQFF
cdr3_nt: TGCAGCGTCGACCGGGACTCGTTGGGCTATGAGCAGTTCTTC
v_call: TRBV29-1
j_call: TRBJ2-1
d_call: .
clone_size: .

cdr3_aa: CASSLVQGSTDTQYF
cdr3_nt: TGTGCCAGCAGCTTAGTCCAGGGGAGCACAGATACGCAGTATTTT
v_call: TRBV7-9
j_call: TRBJ2-3
d_call: .
clone_size: .

cdr3_aa: CASRRDSLFYEQYF
cdr3_nt: TGTGCCAGCAGACGGGACAGCCTTTTCTACGAGCAGTACTTC
v_call: TRBV2
j_call: TRBJ2-7
d_call: TRBD1
clone_size: .

cdr3_aa: CASSIRAGGSYNEQFF
cdr3_nt: TGTGCCAGTAGTATAAGGGCAGGCGGGTCCTACAATGAGCAGTTCTTC
v_call: TRBV19
j_call: TRBJ2-1
d_call: .
clone_size: few

cdr3_aa: CSVGRRGYGQFF
cdr3_nt: TGCAGCGTTGGACGGAGGGGCTATGGGCAGTTCTTC
v_call: TRBV29-1
j_call: TRBJ2-1
d_call: .
clone_size: .

cdr3_aa: CASSLARELFF
cdr3_nt: TGTGCCAGCAGCCTAGCGAGGGAGCTGTTTTTT
v_call: TRBV3-1/TRBV3-2
j_call: TRBJ2-2
d_call: .
clone_size: .

cdr3_aa: CASSSSGTGPFNEKLFF
cdr3_nt: TGTGCCAGCAGCTCCTCCGGGACAGGGCCTTTTAATGAAAAACTGTTTTTT
v_call: TRBV13
j_call: TRBJ1-4
d_call: TRBD1
clone_size: once

cdr3_aa: CASSNRQGTGYTF
cdr3_nt: TGTGCCAGCAGCAACAGACAGGGAACTGGCTACACCTTC
v_call: TRBV12-3/TRBV12-4
j_call: TRBJ1-2
d_call: TRBD1
clone_size: .

cdr3_aa: CASSARRGAYNEQFF
cdr3_nt: TGTGCCAGCAGTGCCCGGCGCGGGGCCTACAATGAGCAGTTCTTC
v_call: TRBV27
j_call: TRBJ2-1
d_call: .
clone_size: .

cdr3_aa: CASSLESSQPQHF
cdr3_nt: TGTGCCAGCAGCTTGGAGTCATCTCAGCCCCAGCATTTT
v_call: TRBV7-9
j_call: TRBJ1-5
d_call: .
clone_size: few

cdr3_aa: CASSPGLAGPYTGELFF
cdr3_nt: TGCGCCAGCAGCCCGGGACTAGCGGGACCGTACACCGGGGAGCTGTTTTTT
v_call: TRBV5-1
j_call: TRBJ2-2
d_call: TRBD2
clone_size: .

cdr3_aa: CASSFSGTYGYTF
cdr3_nt: TGTGCCAGCAGCTTCTCAGGAACCTATGGCTACACCTTC
v_call: TRBV7-2
j_call: TRBJ1-2
d_call: .
clone_size: once

cdr3_aa: CASTPRGRDSPLHF
cdr3_nt: TGTGCCAGCACCCCCAGGGGTAGAGATTCACCCCTCCACTTT
v_call: TRBV6-5
j_call: TRBJ1-6
d_call: .
clone_size: few

cdr3_aa: CATSRVKTGREKLFF
cdr3_nt: TGTGCCACCAGCAGAGTGAAGACAGGGAGGGAAAAACTGTTTTTT
v_call: TRBV15
j_call: TRBJ1-4
d_call: TRBD1
clone_size: .

cdr3_aa: CASSQGPLGVFF
cdr3_nt: TGTGCCAGCAGCCAAGGCCCGTTAGGGGTGTTTTTT
v_call: TRBV3-1/TRBV3-2
j_call: TRBJ1-4
d_call: .
clone_size: once

cdr3_aa: CASSNRGGRGYTF
cdr3_nt: TGTGCCAGCAGTAACAGGGGGGGCCGAGGCTACACCTTC
v_call: TRBV12-3/TRBV12-4
j_call: TRBJ1-2
d_call: TRBD1
clone_size: .

cdr3_aa: CASSRLDRGIGNEQFF
cdr3_nt: TGTGCCAGCTCACGGCTCGACAGGGGAATAGGGAATGAGCAGTTCTTC
v_call: TRBV18
j_call: TRBJ2-1
d_call: TRBD1
clone_size: .

cdr3_aa: CAISMTSSYNEQFF
cdr3_nt: TGTGCCATCAGCATGACTAGCAGCTACAATGAGCAGTTCTTC
v_call: TRBV10-3
j_call: TRBJ2-1
d_call: TRBD2
clone_size: .

cdr3_aa: CASSVPGLESTDTQYF
cdr3_nt: TGTGCCAGCAGCGTACCCGGACTGGAGAGCACAGATACGCAGTATTTT
v_call: TRBV4-2
j_call: TRBJ2-3
d_call: .
clone_size: .

cdr3_aa: CASSRQDRGHTEAFF
cdr3_nt: TGTGCCAGCAGCCGCCAAGACAGGGGGCACACTGAAGCTTTCTTT
v_call: TRBV4-2
j_call: TRBJ1-1
d_call: TRBD1
clone_size: .

cdr3_aa: CASSVEVGTDTQYF
cdr3_nt: TGTGCCAGCAGCGTAGAGGTCGGGACAGATACGCAGTATTTT
v_call: TRBV9
j_call: TRBJ2-3
d_call: .
clone_size: once

cdr3_aa: CASSGGNTGELFF
cdr3_nt: TGTGCCAGCAGCGGAGGGAACACCGGGGAGCTGTTTTTT
v_call: TRBV9
j_call: TRBJ2-2
d_call: .
clone_size: .

cdr3_aa: CASSPLGGGLANSTQYF
cdr3_nt: TGTGCCAGCAGCCCCCTAGGGGGAGGACTAGCAAATTCTACCCAGTACTTC
v_call: TRBV27
j_call: TRBJ2-5
d_call: TRBD2
clone_size: .

cdr3_aa: CASSREATSGGGRWFF
cdr3_nt: TGTGCCAGCAGTCGCGAGGCCACTAGCGGGGGGGGTAGGTGGTTCTTC
v_call: TRBV6-2/TRBV6-3
j_call: TRBJ2-1
d_call: TRBD2
clone_size: .

cdr3_aa: CASSRADASNQPQHF
cdr3_nt: TGTGCCAGCTCACGGGCAGATGCTAGCAATCAGCCCCAGCATTTT
v_call: TRBV18
j_call: TRBJ1-5
d_call: .
clone_size: .

cdr3_aa: CASGLSGTTGELFF
cdr3_nt: TGTGCTAGTGGTTTGAGCGGGACCACCGGGGAGCTGTTTTTT
v_call: TRBV12-5
j_call: TRBJ2-2
d_call: TRBD2
clone_size: .

cdr3_aa: CASSVRANSYEQYF
cdr3_nt: TGTGCCAGCAGTGTCAGGGCCAACTCCTACGAGCAGTACTTC
v_call: TRBV2
j_call: TRBJ2-7
d_call: .
clone_size: once

cdr3_aa: CASTKQGMNTEAFF
cdr3_nt: TGTGCCAGCACCAAACAGGGGATGAACACTGAAGCTTTCTTT
v_call: TRBV6-5
j_call: TRBJ1-1
d_call: TRBD1
clone_size: .

cdr3_aa: CASSYSSGGADSQYF
cdr3_nt: TGTGCCAGCAGTTACTCTAGCGGGGGGGCTGATTCGCAGTATTTT
v_call: TRBV6-5
j_call: TRBJ2-3
d_call: TRBD2
clone_size: .

cdr3_aa: CASSRDSYGYTF
cdr3_nt: TGTGCCAGCAGCCGTGACAGCTATGGCTACACCTTC
v_call: TRBV5-4
j_call: TRBJ1-2
d_call: .
clone_size: few

cdr3_aa: CASSVGSTAYEQYF
cdr3_nt: TGTGCCAGCAGCGTAGGAAGCACTGCCTACGAGCAGTACTTC
v_call: TRBV9
j_call: TRBJ2-7
d_call: .
clone_size: .

cdr3_aa: CASSPGGRGTDTQYF
cdr3_nt: TGCGCCAGCAGCCCGGGGGGGAGGGGCACAGATACGCAGTATTTT
v_call: TRBV4-1
j_call: TRBJ2-3
d_call: TRBD2
clone_size: .

cdr3_aa: CATGQGAYGQPQHF
cdr3_nt: TGTGCCACCGGCCAGGGGGCATATGGACAGCCCCAGCATTTT
v_call: TRBV6-5
j_call: TRBJ1-5
d_call: TRBD1
clone_size: .

cdr3_aa: CASSRRARQNTGELFF
cdr3_nt: TGTGCCAGCAGCCGGAGGGCCAGACAGAACACCGGGGAGCTGTTTTTT
v_call: TRBV5-8
j_call: TRBJ2-2
d_call: .
clone_size: .

cdr3_aa: CASSDGLAGGQETQYF
cdr3_nt: TGTGCCAGCAGTGACGGACTAGCGGGGGGGCAAGAGACCCAGTACTTC
v_call: TRBV6-1
j_call: TRBJ2-5
d_call: TRBD2
clone_size: .

cdr3_aa: CASSQTGQSSSQYF
cdr3_nt: TGTGCCAGCAGTCAAACGGGACAAAGTTCGTCCCAGTACTTC
v_call: TRBV2
j_call: TRBJ2-7
d_call: .
clone_size: .

cdr3_aa: CASSLTGTGELFF
cdr3_nt: TGTGCCAGCAGCCTCACAGGGACCGGGGAGCTGTTTTTT
v_call: TRBV7-2
j_call: TRBJ2-2
d_call: .
clone_size: .

cdr3_aa: CASGQGGYGYTF
cdr3_nt: TGTGCCAGTGGACAGGGAGGCTATGGCTACACCTTC
v_call: TRBV19
j_call: TRBJ1-2
d_call: TRBD1
clone_size: once